These 15 T cell receptor beta chains came from one sample sequenced in a study of human T cells and chemical hapten exposure. TCRdb redid the calling of the RACE reads with MiXCR, one entry per CDR3 protein. The sample comprises 60,000 to 90,000 distinct CDR3 sequences, approximately 8.1% of which are singletons, and 1.5% to 2% rests with the top ten. The time point denotes: healthy volunteer bleed at 6 weeks. Blood, whole and unfractionated, served as the source for total RNA extraction. Sample: whole blood. The receptors derive from a female donor in good health. Some clones in this sample may be carry-over from other donors' samples.

This clonotype was recorded many times. The chain recombines TRBV27 with TRBJ2-5; 8 nucleotides match TRBD1. Per the germline V gene, CDR1 is MNHEY and CDR2 is SMNVEV (reference sequence). The CDR3 covers 13 residues. After removal of 6 bases from V and 4 bases from J, the junction contained 4 bases not matched to a gene. CDR3 in DNA: TGTGCCAGCAGCCGGCAGGGGGCAGAGACCCAGTACTTC. Protein product: CASSRQGAETQYF.

This clonotype occurred a few times. The chain links TRBV13 to TRBJ1-4; TRBD1 matches 8 bases. Germline CDR1 is PRHDT and CDR2 is FYEKMQ (reference sequence). The CDR3 is 15 amino acids. V shed 4 bases, J shed 5 bases, and the junction held 6 bases outside the gene matches. The DNA of the CDR3 is TGTGCCAGCAGCTCAGGACAGGGCGTGAATGAAAAACTGTTTTTT. This encodes CASSSGQGVNEKLFF. Together with reference TRBV13 and TRBJ1-4, the CDR3 gives the full variable domain: AAGVIQSPRHLIKEKRETATLKCYPIPRHDTVYWYQQGPGQDPQFLISFYEKMQSDKGSIPDRFSAQQFSDYHSELNMSSLELGDSALYFCASSSGQGVNEKLFFGSGTQLSVL.

This clonotype has a count of ten or more. In nucleotides, the CDR3 is TGTGCCAGCAGTGCGCAGGGCCCCTCTGGAAACACCATATATTTT. Translating it yields CASSAQGPSGNTIYF. The rearrangement links TRBV2 to TRBJ1-3; D may be TRBD1 (5 bases). The CDR3 is 15 residues long. The germline V gene has CDR1 SNHLY and CDR2 FYNNEI. Trimming removed 4 bases from V and 0 bases from J, with 10 bases in between.

This clonotype has ten or more counts. The rearrangement joins TRBV4-3 to TRBJ1-1, with D possibly being TRBD1 (5 bases). The CDR3 totals 17 residues. CDR1 is LGHNA and CDR2 is YSLEER in the germline V gene. V was shortened by 0 bases and J by 0 bases, with 14 bases between the two germline ends. CDR3: CASSQDPLRGMNTEAFF. CDR3 in DNA: TGCGCCAGCAGCCAAGATCCCCTCCGGGGGATGAACACTGAAGCTTTCTTT.

This clonotype was observed at least ten times. The V gene is TRBV12-3 or TRBV12-4, the J gene TRBJ1-2, with D unresolved. Trimming removed 3 bases from V and 7 bases from J, with 6 bases in between. The CDR3 loop spans 11 amino acids. The CDR3 bases are TGTGCCAGCAGTTTCCAGGTTGGCTACACCTTC. Its protein product is CASSFQVGYTF.

The chain is built from TRBV5-6 and TRBJ2-6; 7 bases match TRBD1. V was pared by 3 bases and J by 11 bases, with 5 bases of the junction left unmatched. Germline assignment: CDR1 SGHDT and CDR2 YYEEEE. The CDR3 spans 13 residues. The CDR3 region is CASSSTGFYVLTF. The CDR3 nucleotides read TGTGCCAGCAGCTCGACAGGGTTTTACGTCCTGACTTTC.

The genes are TRBV5-4 and TRBJ1-1; TRBD1 agrees at 7 bases. Germline V gene lookup returns CDR1 SGHNT and CDR2 YYREEE (reference sequence). The CDR3 is made up of 15 amino acids. Losses at the gene ends were 4 bases for V and 0 bases for J; bases not matched to a gene: 6. The CDR3 coding sequence is TGTGCCAGCAGCCCAGGACAGGCAATGAACACTGAAGCTTTCTTT. Encoded protein: CASSPGQAMNTEAFF.

This clonotype has a count of ten or more. The CDR3 sequence is CASSQDRRTDTQYF. The CDR3 DNA reads TGCGCCAGCAGCCAAGATAGGAGGACAGATACGCAGTATTTT. The gene calls are TRBV4-3 and TRBJ2-3, with D tentatively TRBD2 (5 bases). CDR1 and CDR2 (germline): LGHNA, YSLEER. V was clipped by 0 bases and J by 3 bases, with 7 bases between them. This CDR3 region has 14 residues.

This clonotype was detected many times. In DNA, the CDR3 is TGTGCCATCAGTGAGCCTTCCCCACGACAGGGGGTGAGCACTGAAGCTTTCTTT. Translated, it gives CAISEPSPRQGVSTEAFF. The genes are TRBV10-3 and TRBJ1-1, with 9 bases aligning to TRBD1. The ends lost 2 bases at V and 4 bases at J; junction bases unmatched: 14. The CDR3 has 18 residues. CDR1 is ENHRY, CDR2 SYGVKD, per germline.

In this sample, this clonotype turned up a few times. The chain has TRBV18 and TRBJ2-1; possibly TRBD1 for D (5 bases). V was cut by 3 bases and J by 7 bases, with 13 bases left in between. CDR3 length equals 14 residues. Germline lookup yields CDR1 KGHSH and CDR2 LQKENI. The chain's CDR3 is CASSPSGLVNEQFF. The CDR3 DNA follows: TGTGCCAGCTCACCCTCAGGGTTGGTAAATGAGCAGTTCTTC.

This clonotype showed up just a few times. The rearrangement joins TRBV7-3 to TRBJ2-5; tentative D call: TRBD2 (5 bases). There are 16 residues in the CDR3. CDR1 and CDR2 (germline): SGHTA, FQGTGA. Trimming pared 0 bases from V and 2 bases from J, leaving 13 bases between. The CDR3 DNA reads as TGTGCCAGCAGCTTAACAGGAGGAGAGGGTCAAGAGACCCAGTACTTC. It codes for CASSLTGGEGQETQYF.

V is TRBV12-3 or TRBV12-4 and J is TRBJ2-7; D is unclear. The length of the CDR3 is 14 residues. V was cut by 1 base and J by 2 bases, with 9 bases left in between. DNA for the CDR3: TGTGCCAGCAGTTTAGGGGCGGCCCCCTACGAGCAGTACTTC. Translating gives CASSLGAAPYEQYF.

This clonotype was detected a few times. The chain employs TRBV20-1 and TRBJ2-7, with 12 bases aligning to TRBD1. The CDR3 consists of 15 residues. The V gene's germline CDR1 is DFQATT and CDR2 SNEGSKA (reference sequence). V was pared by 6 bases and J by 2 bases, with 8 bases of the junction left unmatched. The DNA for the CDR3 is TGCAGTGCGTCGTACGGGACAGGGGGCCCCTACGAGCAGTACTTC. Protein product: CSASYGTGGPYEQYF.

Many counts were recorded for this clonotype. This chain links TRBV7-2 with TRBJ2-1; a weak D match, TRBD1 (8 bases). The CDR3 contains 15 residues. Germline CDR1 is SGHTA and CDR2 is FQGNSA. Trimming took off 6 bases at V and 0 bases at J, with 12 bases between the two ends. DNA for the CDR3: TGTGCCAGCAGAGCGGGGACAGGCTCCTACAATGAGCAGTTCTTC. Translation gives CASRAGTGSYNEQFF.

The rearrangement uses TRBV3-1 and TRBJ2-5, with 9 bases lining up with TRBD2. CDR1 and CDR2 (germline): LGHDT, YNNKEL (reference sequence). This CDR3 is 15 amino acids long. Trimming removed 4 bases from V and 2 bases from J; junction bases left unmatched: 5. CDR3 sequence: CASSRLAGNQETQYF. CDR3 DNA: TGTGCCAGCAGCCGGCTAGCGGGAAATCAAGAGACCCAGTACTTC.